This T cell receptor (beta chain) was documented in a study of cytomegalovirus exposure and HLA in healthy donors. The PCR made use of 60 Vbeta and 13 Jbeta primers. Data came from immunoSEQ multiplex PCR; TCRdb stores just in-frame clones and leaves some out. Of over 150,000 clones listed, 77% were seen once; the top ten hold over 2.5%. General study points: The authors enumerated roughly 180 TCR beta chains as linked to cytomegalovirus. Exclusion as indistinguishable affected some V segments, including TRBV6-2 and TRBV6-3. Earlier analysis yielded a pattern in which most TCR beta V segments were productive about 90% or about 30% of the time.

As concerns this clone: What it binds is unknown.

Looked up from germline, CDR1 is GTSNPN and CDR2 is SVGIG (reference sequence). The trim removed 4 bases at V and 6 bases at J, leaving 7 bases unmatched. This CDR3 has 13 amino acids. Specimen: PBMCs. The sequence was collected from a woman aged 35 to 49 in good health and CMV-seropositive. The chain is built from TRBV30 and TRBJ1-1; 8 nucleotides align to TRBD1. The CDR3 sequence is CAWNKQGVPEAFF. The CDR3, as DNA: TGTGCCTGGAACAAACAGGGGGTCCCTGAAGCTTTCTTT.